The 14 T cell receptor beta chains listed next were all sequenced from one sample in a study of Ad26.COV2.S vaccination and SARS-CoV-2 variants. The repertoire was sequenced with immunoSEQ multiplex PCR; TCRdb's copy has only in-frame clones and lacks some. The data show 200,000 to 300,000 clones, around 87% seen once. Treatment noted: about 20 received Ad26.COV2.S at low or high dose, single or two shots; about 5 received placebo; per-sample allocation not given. Day 63 after the first injection of vaccine or placebo was the sampling time. Specimen: peripheral blood, collected in a trial of Ad26.COV2.S vaccine versus placebo. The source of these receptors is a person aged 18-60 years who received the Ad26.COV2.S COVID-19 vaccine or a placebo.

This chain links TRBV5-1 with TRBJ1-5; no clear D gene. Trimming pared 0 bases from V and 5 bases from J, leaving 6 bases between. Germline CDR1 is SGHRS and CDR2 is YFSETQ. This CDR3 region has 13 residues. DNA of the CDR3: TGCGCCAGCAGCTTGGATTGGGATCAGCCCCAGCATTTT. Translation gives CASSLDWDQPQHF.

The chain uses TRBV5-5 and TRBJ2-7, with D tentatively TRBD2 (6 bases). Per the germline V gene, CDR1 is SGHKS and CDR2 is YYEKEE (reference sequence). The CDR3 has 15 residues. Deletions cut 3 bases from V and 2 bases from J, with 15 bases between. CDR3 coding DNA: TGTGCCAGCAGCTGGGACTTTTCGGACGCCTACGAGCAGTACTTC. Protein sequence: CASSWDFSDAYEQYF.

V gene TRBV7-8 combines with J gene TRBJ1-5; D remains unclear. V shed 5 bases and J shed 5 bases, with 16 bases lying between them. Looked up from germline, CDR1 is SGHVS and CDR2 is FQNEAQ. The CDR3 is 15 residues long. CDR3: CASSPLRRTDQPQHF. The DNA for the CDR3 is TGTGCCAGCAGCCCCCTGAGGAGGACGGATCAGCCCCAGCATTTT. Full variable domain (rest looked up from reference TRBV7-8 and TRBJ1-5): GAGVSQSPRYKVAKRGQDVALRCDPISGHVSLFWYQQALGQGPEFLTYFQNEAQLDKSGLPSDRFFAERPEGSVSTLKIQRTQQEDSAVYLCASSPLRRTDQPQHFGDGTRLSIL.

There are a few counts of this clone. The CDR3 DNA reads as TGTGCCAGCAGTACGGGACAGGGTATCGACGAGCAGTACTTC. The encoded protein is CASSTGQGIDEQYF. The gene calls are TRBV6-6 and TRBJ2-7, with TRBD1 matching 9 bases. Trimming removed 5 bases from V and 5 bases from J; junction bases left unmatched: 7. Germline V lookup: CDR1 MNHNY, CDR2 SVGAGI (reference sequence). The CDR3 loop spans 14 amino acids.

The genes are TRBV27 and TRBJ2-5, with TRBD2 matching 8 bases. The CDR3 length is 15 residues. Unmatched junction bases numbered 7, after V lost 5 bases and J lost 2 bases. The germline V gene has CDR1 MNHEY and CDR2 SMNVEV (reference sequence). The CDR3 DNA follows: TGTGCCAGCAGTCCGCGGGGGGAGGGTCAAGAGACCCAGTACTTC. Protein product: CASSPRGEGQETQYF.

V gene TRBV25-1 combines with J gene TRBJ2-3; tentative D call: TRBD2 (6 bases). The CDR3 loop spans 13 amino acids. Germline-derived CDR1 and CDR2 are MGHDK and SYGVNS. V was pared by 0 bases and J by 10 bases, with 11 bases between. CDR3 sequence reads: CASSEYTGTSQYF. Written as DNA, the CDR3 is TGTGCCAGCAGTGAATATACGGGGACTTCGCAGTATTTT.

This sequence joins TRBV20-1 and TRBJ2-1; 8 nucleotides align to TRBD1. The CDR3 has 11 amino acids. With 5 bases clipped from V and 15 bases from J, the junction kept 9 bases outside the gene matches. The germline V gene has CDR1 DFQATT and CDR2 SNEGSKA (reference sequence). The CDR3 is CSAQDGQGAFF. In DNA, the CDR3 is TGCAGTGCTCAGGACGGACAGGGCGCGTTCTTC.

The chain is built from TRBV19 and TRBJ2-3; 7 nucleotides agree with TRBD2. Germline V gene lookup returns CDR1 LNHDA and CDR2 SQIVND (reference sequence). CDR3 length: 13 amino acids. Unmatched junction bases numbered 4, after V lost 8 bases and J lost 2 bases. Here the CDR3 DNA reads TGTGCCAGTTCGGGACTAAACACAGATACGCAGTATTTT. Protein: CASSGLNTDTQYF.

This clone was found a few times. The chain is built from TRBV6-1 and TRBJ1-5; 7 bases map to TRBD1. Germline CDR1 reads MNHNS; CDR2 reads SASEGT. With 4 bases clipped from V and 3 bases from J, the junction kept 9 bases outside the gene matches. The CDR3 spans 16 residues. The CDR3 region has the DNA TGTGCCAGCAGTGCGAGCTCCGGGACAGTCAATCAGCCCCAGCATTTT. It yields the protein CASSASSGTVNQPQHF.

The chain is built from TRBV27 and TRBJ2-7; 10 bases fit TRBD2. Germline lookup yields CDR1 MNHEY and CDR2 SMNVEV (reference sequence). The CDR3 runs 20 residues. The J segment lost 6 bases and the V segment lost 1 base, leaving 21 bases of the junction unmatched. Here the CDR3 reads CASSLYGSSGGEVRPPEQYF. CDR3 nucleotide sequence: TGTGCCAGCAGTTTATATGGGTCGAGCGGGGGGGAAGTCCGACCCCCCGAGCAGTACTTC.

The rearrangement joins TRBV28 to TRBJ1-4; no clear D. The V and J ends lost 2 bases and 2 bases respectively, with 12 bases between them. Germline V lookup: CDR1 MDHEN, CDR2 SYDVKM. The CDR3 has 16 residues. As DNA, the CDR3 is TGTGCCAGCAGTTTAGCCCTAACAGAGACTAATGAAAAACTGTTTTTT. This codes for CASSLALTETNEKLFF.

V gene TRBV25-1 combines with J gene TRBJ1-2; 8 bases map to TRBD1. The germline V gene encodes CDR1 MGHDK and CDR2 SYGVNS. The junction had 11 bases not matched to a gene; V was cut back by 4 bases and J by 4 bases. This CDR3 region has 16 residues. The CDR3 DNA follows: TGTGCCAGCAGTGGATCCCCCGGGACAGGTGCCTATGGCTACACCTTC. This translates into CASSGSPGTGAYGYTF.

V usage is TRBV3-1 (or the pseudogene TRBV3-2) and J usage is TRBJ2-5; D is ambiguous. The germline V and J ends were trimmed by 4 bases and 4 bases, with 7 bases remaining between them. The CDR3 contains 12 residues. In germline, CDR1 is LGHDT, CDR2 YNNKEL (reference sequence). In DNA form, the CDR3 reads TGTGCCAGCAGCCCCCAGAGAGAGACCCAGTACTTC. Translated: CASSPQRETQYF.

The genes are TRBV7-9 and TRBJ2-1; possible D gene TRBD1, 5 bases. The CDR3 spans 15 residues. Trimming removed 3 bases from V and 6 bases from J, with 15 bases in between. Germline V gene data show CDR1 as SEHNR and CDR2 as FQNEAQ (reference sequence). CDR3 sequence (DNA): TGTGCCAGCAGCTTGGTCGGCCCAGGGCCCAATGAGCAGTTCTTC. Amino acids: CASSLVGPGPNEQFF.